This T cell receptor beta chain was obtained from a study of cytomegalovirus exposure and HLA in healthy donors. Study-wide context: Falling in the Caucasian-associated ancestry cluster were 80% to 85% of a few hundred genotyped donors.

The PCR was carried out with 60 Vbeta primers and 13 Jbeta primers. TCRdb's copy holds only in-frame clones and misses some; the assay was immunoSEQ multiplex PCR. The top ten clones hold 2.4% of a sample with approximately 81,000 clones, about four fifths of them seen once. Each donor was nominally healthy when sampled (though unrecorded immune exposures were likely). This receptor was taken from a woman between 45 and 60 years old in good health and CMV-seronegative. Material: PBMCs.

CDR3 in amino acids: CASSRTGWNSPLHF. The CDR3 DNA is TGTGCCAGCAGCAGGACAGGGTGGAATTCACCCCTCCACTTT. V and J are TRBV5-4 and TRBJ1-6, with 8 bases matching TRBD1. The CDR3 is made up of 14 amino acids. With 4 bases clipped from V and 7 bases from J, the junction kept 4 bases outside the gene matches. Germline values: CDR1 SGHNT, CDR2 YYREEE (reference sequence).